This TCR beta chain was captured by sequencing in a study of T cell changes during pregnancy in multiple sclerosis. Germline V lookup: CDR1 LNHDA, CDR2 SQIVND (reference sequence). The CDR3 length is 19 residues. The V segment lost 5 bases and the J segment 5 bases; nucleotides outside the gene matches: 15. TCRdb keeps only in-frame clones here, not all; method: immunoSEQ multiplex PCR. The sample has about 22,000 clones, approximately 90% seen once. This chain connects TRBV19 to TRBJ2-1, with 13 bases identical to TRBD2. The clonotype originates from a female donor in good health, enrolled as a control in a pregnancy study. The specimen was CD4+ T cells from peripheral blood mononuclear cells, collected after pregnancy. CDR3 sequence: CASSGIRGTSGTQNNEQFF. The DNA for the CDR3 is TGTGCCAGTAGTGGTATCAGGGGGACTAGCGGGACCCAGAACAATGAGCAGTTCTTC.